This TCR beta chain is drawn from a study of T cell changes during pregnancy in multiple sclerosis. TCRdb's table, derived via immunoSEQ multiplex PCR, lists solely in-frame clones and lacks some. The table lists 90,000 to 120,000 clones, 85% to 95% of them singletons, with roughly 1.2% in the top ten. Germline values: CDR1 LNHDA, CDR2 SQIVND (reference sequence). The CDR3 runs to 13 residues. Trimming removed 2 bases from V and 0 bases from J, with 4 bases in between. The TCR sequence derives from a female donor with multiple sclerosis, enrolled in a pregnancy study. The chain couples TRBV19 to TRBJ2-5; no clear D gene. Material: peripheral blood, obtained in the second trimester of pregnancy. CDR3 DNA: TGTGCCAGTAGTATACAGGACCAAGAGACCCAGTACTTC. Its translation is CASSIQDQETQYF.